These 32 T cell receptor beta chains came from one sample sequenced in a study of regulatory T cells in long-lasting Graves disease. iRepertoire HTBI primers and Arm-PCR of CDR3 regions built TCR beta libraries. TCRdb independently ran MiXCR on the multiplex PCR reads; one entry per CDR3 protein. The profile shows some 350,000 distinct CDR3 sequences, around 15% of them singletons. Time point here: newly diagnosed GD, antithyroid drugs for less than 3 months. With RNA extracted from PBMCs as input, the TCR library was made. This sample also appeared in a second study, on T cells in Graves' hyperthyroidism and ophthalmopathy.

The sequenced sample was peripheral blood mononuclear cells (PBMCs), obtained at new diagnosis, from a patient treated with antithyroid drugs. Source of these receptors: a woman aged 18-30 years with Graves disease.

The sample holds many counts of this clonotype. This chain joins TRBV20-1 and TRBJ2-7, with D possibly being TRBD1 (6 bases). Germline lookup yields CDR1 DFQATT and CDR2 SNEGSKA (reference sequence). The CDR3 has 13 residues. V was trimmed by 7 bases and J by 0 bases, leaving 13 bases between them. CDR3 sequence reads: CSVFGQNSYEQYF. The CDR3 DNA reads TGCAGTGTATTCGGACAGAACTCCTACGAGCAGTACTTC.

This clonotype appeared many times. CDR3 amino acids: CASGLYTTGELFF. DNA for the CDR3: TGTGCCAGCGGACTGTATACCACCGGGGAGCTGTTTTTT. This rearrangement joins TRBV6-1 to TRBJ2-2; tentative D call: TRBD2 (5 bases). The CDR3 spans 13 residues. Germline V CDR1 and CDR2: MNHNS, SASEGT. V lost 8 bases, J lost 4 bases, and 11 bases lay in between.

There are many counts of this clonotype. The gene calls are TRBV5-1 and TRBJ1-4, with 8 bases identical to TRBD1. V trimming: 2 bases; J trimming: 8 bases; junction bases outside the gene matches: 8. The V gene's germline CDR1 is SGHRS and CDR2 YFSETQ. The CDR3 extends over 15 amino acids. CDR3 loop: CASSFADRAGEKLFF. Written as DNA, the CDR3 is TGCGCCAGCAGCTTCGCGGACAGGGCGGGGGAAAAACTGTTTTTT.

This clonotype was recorded at least ten times. The chain employs TRBV12-3 or TRBV12-4 and TRBJ2-3; 8 bases align to TRBD1. This CDR3 spans 13 amino acids. The trim removed 5 bases at V and 6 bases at J, leaving 4 bases unmatched. CDR3 in amino acids: CASSTYRGDTQYF. CDR3 bases: TGTGCCAGCAGTACCTACAGGGGGGATACGCAGTATTTT.

This clonotype has a handful of counts. The V and J genes are TRBV3-1 and TRBJ2-1; no reliable D call. In germline, CDR1 is LGHDT, CDR2 YNNKEL (reference sequence). CDR3 length equals 16 residues. Trimming shortened V by 3 bases and J by 0 bases, and 12 bases separated the two germline ends. CDR3 sequence: CASSHTDLSSYNEQFF. DNA for the CDR3: TGTGCCAGCAGCCACACGGACCTAAGCTCCTACAATGAGCAGTTCTTC.

This clonotype was recorded many times. The chain combines TRBV3-1 with TRBJ1-4; 7 bases line up with TRBD1. The germline CDR1 and CDR2 sequences are LGHDT and YNNKEL (reference sequence). V lost 3 bases to trimming and J lost 8 bases; unmatched junction nucleotides: 9. CDR3 size: 15 residues. CDR3 amino acids: CASSQTTGFQEKLFF. The CDR3 region has the DNA TGTGCCAGCAGCCAGACGACAGGGTTTCAGGAAAAACTGTTTTTT.

This clonotype was recorded once. A much more abundant neighbour one base away suggests this may be a read error. The chain carries TRBV9 and TRBJ2-3; perhaps TRBD1 as D (5 bases). This CDR3 is built from 15 residues. The V gene's germline CDR1 is SGDLS and CDR2 YYNGEE. The CDR3 nucleotides are TGTGCCAGCAGCGTAGTAACCGCTGGCACAGGTACGCAGTATTTT. It yields the protein CASSVVTAGTGTQYF.

At least ten counts were recorded for this clonotype. The V and J genes are TRBV20-1 and TRBJ2-3; 9 bases are a match to TRBD2. Germline V gene lookup returns CDR1 DFQATT and CDR2 SNEGSKA (reference sequence). The CDR3 has 16 amino acids. Trimming cost V 3 bases and J 4 bases; bases outside gene matches: 11. In nucleotides, the CDR3 is TGCAGTGCTAGTGCCCTAGCGGGACAGTGGGCAGATACGCAGTATTTT. This gives the protein CSASALAGQWADTQYF.

With regard to this clonotype: Being one base from a much bigger clone, this may be a read error. The conserved phenylalanine or tryptophan normally closing the CDR3 is absent here, so this likely arose from a read error. The V call is TRBV28, the J call TRBJ1-1, with a possible D match to TRBD1 (5 bases). Germline assignment: CDR1 MDHEN and CDR2 SYDVKM. The CDR3 length is 15 residues. Trimming took 10 bases from V and 4 from J, leaving 22 bases between them. This chain's CDR3 is CATPKGSREGTEAFS. Written as DNA, the CDR3 is TGTGCCACCCCCAAGGGGTCTCGGGAGGGCACTGAAGCTTTCTCT.

This clonotype has a count of ten or more. The chain uses TRBV11-1 and TRBJ2-3; TRBD2 matches 8 bases. The trim removed 5 bases at V and 9 bases at J, leaving 4 bases unmatched. The CDR3 runs to 12 residues. Germline V gene lookup returns CDR1 SGHAT and CDR2 FQDESV (reference sequence). CDR3 in DNA: TGTGCCAGCAGCGATAAGCGGGAGACGCAGTATTTT. It is translated as CASSDKRETQYF.

This clonotype has more than one count but fewer than ten. The rearrangement joins TRBV5-1 to TRBJ1-5, with 9 nucleotides matching TRBD1. The trim removed 4 bases at V and 6 bases at J, leaving 8 bases unmatched. CDR1 is SGHRS and CDR2 is YFSETQ in the germline V gene. The CDR3 runs 15 residues. CDR3 residues: CASSPTGGGGQPQHF. In DNA form, the CDR3 reads TGCGCCAGCAGCCCCACAGGGGGCGGAGGTCAGCCCCAGCATTTT.

This clonotype was observed at least ten times. The rearrangement joins TRBV27 to TRBJ2-2; TRBD1 agrees at 8 bases. CDR1 is MNHEY and CDR2 is SMNVEV in the germline V gene (reference sequence). The CDR3 contains 15 residues. V lost 5 bases, J lost 4 bases, and 6 bases stayed unmatched. DNA for the CDR3: TGTGCCAGCAGTGGCTACAGGGGGTTCACCGGGGAGCTGTTTTTT. Amino acids: CASSGYRGFTGELFF.

This clonotype was picked up many times. The chain carries TRBV19 and TRBJ2-1; D possibly corresponds to TRBD2 (7 bases). V was trimmed by 4 bases and J by 4 bases, leaving 11 bases between them. CDR3 size: 14 residues. CDR1 and CDR2 from the germline V gene are LNHDA and SQIVND (reference sequence). CDR3 residues: CASSRRGGYNEQFF. The CDR3 DNA is TGTGCCAGTAGTAGGAGGGGGGGGTACAATGAGCAGTTCTTC.

This clonotype was seen a handful of times. This chain joins TRBV3-1 and TRBJ1-3; the D gene is possibly TRBD1 (5 bases). The germline V gene encodes CDR1 LGHDT and CDR2 YNNKEL (reference sequence). The V end was cut by 6 bases, the J end by 2 bases, with 8 bases between. This CDR3 region has 13 residues. This chain's CDR3 is CASSSGTGNTIYF. DNA for the CDR3: TGTGCCAGCAGTTCAGGGACTGGAAACACCATATATTTT.

The sample holds many counts of this clonotype. This chain uses TRBV11-2 with TRBJ1-2; no definite D call. Trimming left V 2 bases short and J 0 bases short, with 7 bases between. This CDR3 has 14 residues. Germline CDR1 reads SGHAT; CDR2 reads FQNNGV. The CDR3 is CASSLRSPNYGYTF. The CDR3 DNA reads as TGTGCCAGCAGCTTAAGAAGCCCTAACTATGGCTACACCTTC.

This clonotype was detected many times. The V call is TRBV20-1, the J call TRBJ2-7; D is undetermined. The CDR3 sequence is 12 residues long. The ends were cut back, 3 bases at V and 2 bases at J, with 8 bases in the middle. From germline, CDR1 is DFQATT and CDR2 SNEGSKA (reference sequence). As DNA, the CDR3 is TGCAGTGCTAGTGACGGTGCCTACGAGCAGTACTTC. Residues: CSASDGAYEQYF.

This clonotype was seen repeatedly, ten times or more. The chain couples TRBV28 to TRBJ2-7; D not certain. The V gene lost 3 bases and the J gene lost 0 bases, with 12 bases spanning the gap. The CDR3 has 15 amino acids. Germline-derived CDR1 and CDR2 are MDHEN and SYDVKM. The CDR3 DNA is TGTGCCAGCAGTTTTTCTAGGGTCACCTCCTACGAGCAGTACTTC. Protein: CASSFSRVTSYEQYF.

The rearrangement joins TRBV4-1 to TRBJ1-1; D might be TRBD1 (5 bases). Germline V gene data show CDR1 as MGHRA and CDR2 as YSYEKL. The CDR3 consists of 13 residues. The V end was cut by 6 bases, the J end by 4 bases, with 12 bases between. DNA of the CDR3: TGCGCCAGCAGGGTCACCGGGGGCACTGAAGCTTTCTTT. It yields the protein CASRVTGGTEAFF.

This clonotype was found many times. This chain connects TRBV28 to TRBJ2-1, with D tentatively TRBD1 (6 bases). The germline V gene encodes CDR1 MDHEN and CDR2 SYDVKM. The ends were cut back, 6 bases at V and 3 bases at J, with 15 bases in the middle. The CDR3 totals 15 residues. CDR3 DNA sequence: TGTGCCAGCAGAGAGTTAGGGGGAGACTACAATGAGCAGTTCTTC. This codes for CASRELGGDYNEQFF.

This clonotype was seen at least ten times. V is TRBV6-1 and J is TRBJ2-5; 7 bases are shared with TRBD2. Germline V gene data show CDR1 as MNHNS and CDR2 as SASEGT. Germline trimming cut 7 bases from V and 6 bases from J; bases unmatched to any gene: 17. There are 16 residues in the CDR3. The DNA of the CDR3 is TGTGCCAGCATCCACGGGATCGGCGGGAGCGTGAAGACCCAGTACTTC. Protein: CASIHGIGGSVKTQYF.

V is TRBV29-1 and J is TRBJ2-7; 9 nucleotides agree with TRBD1. The CDR3 consists of 15 residues. The germline CDR1 and CDR2 sequences are SQVTM and ANQGSEA. J was trimmed by 3 bases and V by 3 bases; bases with no gene match: 9. As DNA, the CDR3 is TGCAGCGTTGACTTAGACGGGACAGGGATCTACGAGCAGTACTTC. It yields the protein CSVDLDGTGIYEQYF.

This clonotype was counted ten times or more. J is TRBJ2-2 and V is TRBV27, with 9 bases lining up with TRBD1. V lost 10 bases, J lost 2 bases, and 11 bases stayed unmatched. Germline CDR1 is MNHEY and CDR2 is SMNVEV (reference sequence). CDR3 size: 16 residues. CDR3 sequence reads: CATYPGTGLNTGELFF. The CDR3 bases are TGTGCCACCTACCCCGGGACAGGGTTAAACACCGGGGAGCTGTTTTTT.

This clonotype was observed at least ten times. This chain uses TRBV20-1 with TRBJ2-5; D is unclear. The CDR3 has 10 amino acids. Germline V gene data show CDR1 as DFQATT and CDR2 as SNEGSKA (reference sequence). V lost 5 bases and J 5 bases, leaving 6 bases between the germline ends. The CDR3 sequence: CSAESETQYF. The CDR3 DNA sequence: TGCAGTGCTGAATCGGAGACCCAGTACTTC.

This clonotype was observed at least ten times. The chain combines TRBV5-6 with TRBJ2-1; D might be TRBD1 (5 bases). Germline V lookup: CDR1 SGHDT, CDR2 YYEEEE. Trimming removed 0 bases from V and 3 bases from J, with 10 bases in between. This CDR3 is 15 amino acids long. The CDR3, as DNA: TGTGCCAGCAGCTTGGGGTCAGACAGCTACAATGAGCAGTTCTTC. Its translation: CASSLGSDSYNEQFF.

Turning to this clonotype: Given a much more abundant clone one base away, this may be a read error. The conserved phenylalanine or tryptophan normally closing the CDR3 is absent here, so this likely arose from a read error. This chain uses TRBV20-1 with TRBJ1-5, with 9 bases identical to TRBD1. Germline V gene sequence: CDR1 DFQATT, CDR2 SNEGSKA (reference sequence). The CDR3 consists of 16 residues. The V segment lost 3 bases and the J segment 7 bases; nucleotides outside the gene matches: 13. CDR3 residues: CSARDGTGTSGQPQHL. Written as DNA, the CDR3 is TGCAGTGCTAGGGATGGGACAGGGACGTCGGGCCAGCCCCAGCATCTT.

Points on this clonotype: A much bigger clone sits one base away, suggesting this may be a read error. As DNA, the CDR3 is TGTGCCAGCATCGTCCTCTCCCGGGATCGACCTAGCAATGAGCAGTACTTC. As protein: CASIVLSRDRPSNEQYF. The chain carries TRBV13 and TRBJ2-7; a possible D gene is TRBD2 (5 bases). Trimming cost V 7 bases and J 7 bases, with 29 bases left between them. In germline, CDR1 is PRHDT, CDR2 FYEKMQ (reference sequence). The CDR3 is 17 residues long.

This clonotype showed up just a few times. At one end, the junction sequence differs from germline, possibly due to a read error. The chain has TRBV20-1 and TRBJ1-2; 7 nucleotides agree with TRBD1. CDR3 length: 15 amino acids. Germline CDR1 reads DFQATT; CDR2 reads SNEGSKA (reference sequence). In nucleotides, the CDR3 is TGCAGTGCTAGTAAGGGGGCCCCGACTAACTATGGTTACACCTTC. Amino acids: CSASKGAPTNYGYTF.

In its sample, this clonotype was seen many times. The chain joins TRBV28 to TRBJ2-5, with D possibly TRBD2 on 6 matching bases. V lost 5 bases to trimming and J lost 5 bases, with 12 bases between them. Per germline, CDR1 MDHEN and CDR2 SYDVKM. There are 13 residues in the CDR3. CDR3 DNA: TGTGCCAGCAGTGTATCGGGGAGGGAGACCCAGTACTTC. It yields the protein CASSVSGRETQYF.

This clonotype was counted ten times or more. V gene TRBV11-2 combines with J gene TRBJ1-2; no clear D gene. V was trimmed by 1 base and J by 4 bases, leaving 7 bases between them. The CDR3 totals 13 residues. In germline, CDR1 is SGHAT, CDR2 FQNNGV. The CDR3 nucleotides are TGTGCCAGCAGCTTAGGTCGTACCTATGGCTACACCTTC. Translating gives CASSLGRTYGYTF.

The sample holds many counts of this clonotype. The V gene is TRBV27, the J gene TRBJ2-7, with TRBD2 matching 7 bases. This CDR3 contains 14 residues. The germline V gene has CDR1 MNHEY and CDR2 SMNVEV (reference sequence). J lost 4 bases, V lost 1 base, and 4 bases had no gene match. In DNA form, the CDR3 reads TGTGCCAGCAGTTTATTGCCTAGCGGATACGAGCAGTACTTC. Translating gives CASSLLPSGYEQYF.

This clonotype was counted ten times or more. This chain connects TRBV20-1 to TRBJ1-1; TRBD1 matches at 9 bases. J gave up 1 base and V 5 bases, and 5 bases lay outside the gene matches. The CDR3 runs to 14 residues. Per germline, CDR1 DFQATT and CDR2 SNEGSKA (reference sequence). The DNA for the CDR3 is TGCAGTGCTCGGACAGGGGAAGAGAACACTGAAGCTTTCTTT. Protein sequence: CSARTGEENTEAFF.

This sequence joins TRBV7-9 and TRBJ2-7; 7 bases map to TRBD1. Germline assignment: CDR1 SEHNR and CDR2 FQNEAQ (reference sequence). The CDR3 has 13 amino acids. The V segment lost 7 bases and the J segment 4 bases; nucleotides outside the gene matches: 7. CDR3 coding DNA: TGTGCCAGCACTCCAAACAGGGGATACGAGCAGTACTTC. Translated: CASTPNRGYEQYF.